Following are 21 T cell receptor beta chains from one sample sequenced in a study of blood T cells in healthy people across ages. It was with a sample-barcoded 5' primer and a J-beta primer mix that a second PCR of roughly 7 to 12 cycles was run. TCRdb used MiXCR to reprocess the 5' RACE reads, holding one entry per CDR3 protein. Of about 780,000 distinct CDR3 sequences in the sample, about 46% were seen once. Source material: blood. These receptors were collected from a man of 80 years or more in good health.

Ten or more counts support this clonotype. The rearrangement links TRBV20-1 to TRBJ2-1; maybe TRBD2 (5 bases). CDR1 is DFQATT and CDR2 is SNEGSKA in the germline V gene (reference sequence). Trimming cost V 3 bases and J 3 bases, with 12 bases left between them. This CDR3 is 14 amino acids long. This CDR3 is CSASESSLYNEQFF. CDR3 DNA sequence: TGCAGTGCTAGTGAGTCTAGCCTCTACAATGAGCAGTTCTTC.

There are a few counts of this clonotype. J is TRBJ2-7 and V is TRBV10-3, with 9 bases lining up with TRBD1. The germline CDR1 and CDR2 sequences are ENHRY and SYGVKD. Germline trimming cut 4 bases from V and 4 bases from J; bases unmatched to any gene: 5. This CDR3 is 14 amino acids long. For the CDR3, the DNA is TGTGCCATCAGTGGGACGGGACAGGGATACGAGCAGTACTTC. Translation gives CAISGTGQGYEQYF.

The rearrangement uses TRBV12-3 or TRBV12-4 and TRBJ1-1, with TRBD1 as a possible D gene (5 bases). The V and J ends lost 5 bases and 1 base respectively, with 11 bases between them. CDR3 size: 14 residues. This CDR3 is CASSAGRQNTEAFF. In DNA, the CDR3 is TGTGCCAGCAGTGCGGGACGTCAGAACACTGAAGCTTTCTTT.

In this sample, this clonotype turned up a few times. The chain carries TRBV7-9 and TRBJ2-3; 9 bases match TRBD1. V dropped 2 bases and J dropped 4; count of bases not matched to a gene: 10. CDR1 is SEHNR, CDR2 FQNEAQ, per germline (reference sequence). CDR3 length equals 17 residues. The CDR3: CASSLIQGTGSADTQYF. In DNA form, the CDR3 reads TGTGCCAGCAGCTTAATCCAGGGGACAGGGAGCGCAGATACGCAGTATTTT.

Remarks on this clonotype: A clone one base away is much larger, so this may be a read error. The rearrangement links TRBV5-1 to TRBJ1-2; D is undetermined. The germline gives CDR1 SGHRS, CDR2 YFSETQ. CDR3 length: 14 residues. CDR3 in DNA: TGCGCCAGCAGCTTGGACGATGCGAACTATGGCCACACCTTC. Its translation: CASSLDDANYGHTF.

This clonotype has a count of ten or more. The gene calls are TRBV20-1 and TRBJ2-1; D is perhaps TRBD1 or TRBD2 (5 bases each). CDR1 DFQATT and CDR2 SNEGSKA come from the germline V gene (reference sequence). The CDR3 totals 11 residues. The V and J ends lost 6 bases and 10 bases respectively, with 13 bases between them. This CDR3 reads CSATTGAEQFF. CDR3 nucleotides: TGCAGTGCCACCACCGGGGCCGAGCAGTTCTTC.

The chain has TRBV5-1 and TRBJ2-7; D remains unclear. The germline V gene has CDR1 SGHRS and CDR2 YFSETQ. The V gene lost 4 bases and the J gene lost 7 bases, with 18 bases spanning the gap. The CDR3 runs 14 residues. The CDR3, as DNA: TGCGCCAGCAGCGCTACGACTGGATCTGATGAGCAGTACTTC. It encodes CASSATTGSDEQYF. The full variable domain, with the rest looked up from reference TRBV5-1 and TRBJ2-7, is KAGVTQTPRYLIKTRGQQVTLSCSPISGHRSVSWYQQTPGQGLQFLFEYFSETQRNKGNFPGRFSGRQFSNSRSEMNVSTLELGDSALYLCASSATTGSDEQYFGPGTRLTVT.

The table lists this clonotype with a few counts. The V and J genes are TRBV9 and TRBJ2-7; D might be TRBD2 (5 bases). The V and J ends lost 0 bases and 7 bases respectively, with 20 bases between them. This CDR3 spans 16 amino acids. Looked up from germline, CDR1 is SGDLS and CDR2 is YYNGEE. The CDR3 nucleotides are TGTGCCAGCAGCGTAGGTGCGGGCAATGCCTACAATGAGCAGTACTTC. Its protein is CASSVGAGNAYNEQYF.

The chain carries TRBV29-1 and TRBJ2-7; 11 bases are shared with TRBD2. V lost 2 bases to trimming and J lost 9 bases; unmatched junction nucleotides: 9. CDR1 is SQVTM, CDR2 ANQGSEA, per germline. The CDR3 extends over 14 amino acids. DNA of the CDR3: TGCAGCGTTGAATCGGGACTAGCGGCGCTCGTGCAGTACTTC. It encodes CSVESGLAALVQYF.

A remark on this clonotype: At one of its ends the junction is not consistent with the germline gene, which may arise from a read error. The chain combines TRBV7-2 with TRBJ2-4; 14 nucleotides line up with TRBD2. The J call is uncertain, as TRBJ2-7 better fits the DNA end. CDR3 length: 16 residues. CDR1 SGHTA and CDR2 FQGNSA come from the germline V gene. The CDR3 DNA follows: TGTGCCGGCAGCTTAGAGGGACTAGCGGGAGTTCGCGAGCAGTACTTC. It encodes CAGSLEGLAGVREQYF.

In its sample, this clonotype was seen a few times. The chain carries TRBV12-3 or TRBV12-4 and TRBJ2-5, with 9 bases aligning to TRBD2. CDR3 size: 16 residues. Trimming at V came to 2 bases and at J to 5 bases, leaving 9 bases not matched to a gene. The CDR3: CASSLNSGSAGETQYF. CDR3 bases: TGTGCCAGCAGTTTAAATAGCGGGAGTGCGGGGGAGACCCAGTACTTC.

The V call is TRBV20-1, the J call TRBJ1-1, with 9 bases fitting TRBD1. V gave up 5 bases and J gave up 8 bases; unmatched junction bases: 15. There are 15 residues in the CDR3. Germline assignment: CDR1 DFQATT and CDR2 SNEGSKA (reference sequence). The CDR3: CSAFFTGTGILEAFF. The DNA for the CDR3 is TGCAGTGCTTTCTTTACCGGGACAGGGATTTTGGAAGCTTTCTTT.

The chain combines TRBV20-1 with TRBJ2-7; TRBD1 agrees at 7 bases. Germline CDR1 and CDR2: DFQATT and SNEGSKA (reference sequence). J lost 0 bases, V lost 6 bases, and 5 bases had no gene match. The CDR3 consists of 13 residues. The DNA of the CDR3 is TGCAGTGCCAAGGACAGGAGCTCCTACGAGCAGTACTTC. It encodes CSAKDRSSYEQYF.

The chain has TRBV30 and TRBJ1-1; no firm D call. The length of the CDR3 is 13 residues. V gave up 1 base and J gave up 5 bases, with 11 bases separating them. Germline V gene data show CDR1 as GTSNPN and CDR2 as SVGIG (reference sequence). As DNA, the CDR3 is TGTGCCTGGAGTGGGGGTCCGGGGACTGAAGCTTTCTTT. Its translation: CAWSGGPGTEAFF.

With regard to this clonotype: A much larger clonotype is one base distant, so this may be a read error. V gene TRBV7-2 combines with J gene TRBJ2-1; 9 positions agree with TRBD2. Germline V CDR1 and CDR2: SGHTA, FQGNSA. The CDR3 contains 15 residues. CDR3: CAGSLVAGASNEQFF. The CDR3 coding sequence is TGTGCCGGCAGCTTAGTAGCGGGAGCCTCCAATGAGCAGTTCTTC.

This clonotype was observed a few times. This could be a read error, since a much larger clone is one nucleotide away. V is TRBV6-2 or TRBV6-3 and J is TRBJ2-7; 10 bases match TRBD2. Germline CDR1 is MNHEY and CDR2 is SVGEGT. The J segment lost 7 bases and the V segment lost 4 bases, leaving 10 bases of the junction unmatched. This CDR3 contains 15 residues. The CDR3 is CASSFTSGEVGEQYF. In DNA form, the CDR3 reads TGTGCCAGCAGTTTTACTAGCGGGGAAGTTGGGGAGCAGTACTTC.

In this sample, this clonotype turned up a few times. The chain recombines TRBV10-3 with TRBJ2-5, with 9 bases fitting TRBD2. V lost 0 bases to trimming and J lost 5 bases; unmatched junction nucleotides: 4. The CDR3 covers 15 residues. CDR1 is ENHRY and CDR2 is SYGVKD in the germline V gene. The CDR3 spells CAISESSGGIETQYF. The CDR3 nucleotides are TGTGCCATCAGTGAGTCTAGCGGGGGAATTGAGACCCAGTACTTC.

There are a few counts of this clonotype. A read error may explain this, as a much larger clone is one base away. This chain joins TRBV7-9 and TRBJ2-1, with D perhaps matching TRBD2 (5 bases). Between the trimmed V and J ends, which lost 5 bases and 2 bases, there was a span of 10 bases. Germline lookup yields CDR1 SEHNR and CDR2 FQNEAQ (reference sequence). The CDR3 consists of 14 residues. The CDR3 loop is CASSVEGPYNEQFF. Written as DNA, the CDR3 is TGTGCCAGCAGCGTCGAGGGCCCCTACAATGAGCAGTTCTTC.

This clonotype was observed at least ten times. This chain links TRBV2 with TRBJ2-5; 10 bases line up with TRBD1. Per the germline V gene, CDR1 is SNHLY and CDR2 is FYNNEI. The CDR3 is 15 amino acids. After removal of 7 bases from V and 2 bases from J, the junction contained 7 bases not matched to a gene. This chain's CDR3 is CASTRDRGPQETQYF. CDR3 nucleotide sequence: TGTGCCAGCACCCGGGACAGGGGTCCTCAAGAGACCCAGTACTTC.

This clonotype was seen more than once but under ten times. CDR3 residues: CSVPGQGVYEQYF. The CDR3 DNA follows: TGCAGCGTGCCGGGACAGGGAGTCTACGAGCAGTACTTC. The rearrangement links TRBV29-1 to TRBJ2-7, with TRBD1 identical over 9 bases. CDR1 is SQVTM, CDR2 ANQGSEA, per germline. Losses at the gene ends were 6 bases for V and 3 bases for J; bases not matched to a gene: 6. This CDR3 contains 13 residues.

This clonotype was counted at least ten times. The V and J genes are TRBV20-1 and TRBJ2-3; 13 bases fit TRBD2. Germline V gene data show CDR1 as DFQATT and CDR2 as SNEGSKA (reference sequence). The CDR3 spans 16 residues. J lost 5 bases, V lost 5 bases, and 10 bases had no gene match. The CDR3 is CSASPGLAGVEDTQYF. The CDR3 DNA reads TGCAGTGCTTCACCCGGACTAGCGGGAGTTGAAGATACGCAGTATTTT.